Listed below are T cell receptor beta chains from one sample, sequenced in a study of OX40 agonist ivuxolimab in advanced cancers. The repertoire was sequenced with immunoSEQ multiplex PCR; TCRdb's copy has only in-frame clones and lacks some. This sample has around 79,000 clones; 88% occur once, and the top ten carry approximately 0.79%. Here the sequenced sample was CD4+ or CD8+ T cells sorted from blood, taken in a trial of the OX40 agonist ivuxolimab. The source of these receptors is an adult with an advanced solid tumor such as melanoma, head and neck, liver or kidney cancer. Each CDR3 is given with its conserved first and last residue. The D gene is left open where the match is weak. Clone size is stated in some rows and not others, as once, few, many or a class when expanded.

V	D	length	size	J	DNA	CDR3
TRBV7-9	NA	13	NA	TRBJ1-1	TGTGCCAGCAGCTTAGAGCGGAACACTGAAGCTTTCTTT	CASSLERNTEAFF
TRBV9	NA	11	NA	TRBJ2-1	TGTGCCAGCGGCTTCTACAATGAGCAGTTCTTC	CASGFYNEQFF
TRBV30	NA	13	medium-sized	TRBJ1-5	TGTGCCTGGAGTAAATTCCCTGATCAGCCCCAGCATTTT	CAWSKFPDQPQHF
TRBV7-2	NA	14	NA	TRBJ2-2	TGTGCCAGCAGCCTCGGACAGAGGATCGGGGAGCTGTTTTTT	CASSLGQRIGELFF
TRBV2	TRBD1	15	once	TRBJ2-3	TGTGCCAGCATCGAACAGGGGTTTGTCACAGATACGCAGTATTTT	CASIEQGFVTDTQYF
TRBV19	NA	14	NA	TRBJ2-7	TGTGCCAGTAGAAGGAGAGCTGACTCCTACGAGCAGTACTTC	CASRRRADSYEQYF
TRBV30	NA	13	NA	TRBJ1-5	TGTGCCTGGAGTGGTGGGGGAAATCAGCCCCAGCATTTT	CAWSGGGNQPQHF
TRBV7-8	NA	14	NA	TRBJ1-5	TGTGCCAGCAGCCACCCCGGTAGCAATCAGCCCCAGCATTTT	CASSHPGSNQPQHF
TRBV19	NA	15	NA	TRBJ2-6	TGTGCCAGTAGTGTTTCAGGGTCTGGGGCCAACGTCCTGACTTTC	CASSVSGSGANVLTF
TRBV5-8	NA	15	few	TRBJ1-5	TGTGCCAGCAGCTTGGCGGGGCCAGGAAATCAGCCCCAGCATTTT	CASSLAGPGNQPQHF
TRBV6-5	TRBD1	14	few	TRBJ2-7	TGTGCCAGCAGTCCCCGACAGGGGGGCTACGAGCAGTACTTC	CASSPRQGGYEQYF
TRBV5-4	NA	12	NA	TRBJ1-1	TGTGCCAGCAGCTTGGACCACACTGAAGCTTTCTTT	CASSLDHTEAFF
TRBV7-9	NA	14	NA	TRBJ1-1	TGTGCCAGCAGCTCGGACAGTCGGTCCACTGAAGCTTTCTTT	CASSSDSRSTEAFF
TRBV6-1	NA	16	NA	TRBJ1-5	TGTGCCAGCAGTGAACGGGTCTCGTTTAGCAATCAGCCCCAGCATTTT	CASSERVSFSNQPQHF
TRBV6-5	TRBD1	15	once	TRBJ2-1	TGTGCCAGCAGTTACGGACAGGGAACGAGCAATGAGCAGTTCTTC	CASSYGQGTSNEQFF
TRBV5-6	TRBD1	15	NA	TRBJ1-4	TGTGCCAGCAGCTTGATAGGGGGCGGTGGAGAAAAACTGTTTTTT	CASSLIGGGGEKLFF
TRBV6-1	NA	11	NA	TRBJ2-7	TGTGCCAGCAGTCAGCAATACGAGCAGTACTTC	CASSQQYEQYF
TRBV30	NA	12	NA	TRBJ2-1	TGTGCCTGGAGTGAACGGACCAGTCCACAGTTCTTC	CAWSERTSPQFF
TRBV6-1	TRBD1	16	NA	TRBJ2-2	TGTGCCAGCAGTGATCTGACAGGGTCGGACACCGGGGAGCTGTTTTTT	CASSDLTGSDTGELFF
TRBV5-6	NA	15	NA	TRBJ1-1	TGTGCCAGCAGCTTGCCAGGGACGATGAACACTGAAGCTTTCTTT	CASSLPGTMNTEAFF
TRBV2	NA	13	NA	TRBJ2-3	TGTGCCGCGGGGGCCAGGCGCACAGATACGCAGTATTTT	CAAGARRTDTQYF
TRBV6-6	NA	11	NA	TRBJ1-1	TGTGCCAGCCTGCTCGGCACTGAAGCTTTCTTT	CASLLGTEAFF
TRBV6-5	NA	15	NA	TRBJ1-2	TGTGCCAGCAGCCCGGGACGCATTAACACTAATGGCTACACCTTC	CASSPGRINTNGYTF
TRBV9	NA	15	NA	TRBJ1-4	TGTGCCAGCAGCGTAGGCGGGGGGAAGGGTGAAAAACTGTTTTTT	CASSVGGGKGEKLFF
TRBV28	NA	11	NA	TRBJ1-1	TGTGCCAGCAGTACGAACACTGAAGCTTTCTTT	CASSTNTEAFF
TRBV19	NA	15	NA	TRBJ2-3	TGTGCCAGTAGTCCGGCAGGGAGGATCACAGATACGCAGTATTTT	CASSPAGRITDTQYF
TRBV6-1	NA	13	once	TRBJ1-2	TGTGCCAGCAGCGGATCCAACCCCAGTGGCTACACCTTC	CASSGSNPSGYTF
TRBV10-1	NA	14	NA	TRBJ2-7	TGCGCCAGCAGCCCCGGGCACCAATCTCGCGAGCAGTACTTC	CASSPGHQSREQYF
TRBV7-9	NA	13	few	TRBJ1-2	TGTGCCAGCAGCTTGTTGACAGGAGATGGCTACACCTTC	CASSLLTGDGYTF
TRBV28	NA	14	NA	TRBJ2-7	TGTGCCAGCAGTGCATACAGGAATTCCTACGAGCAGTACTTC	CASSAYRNSYEQYF